The TCR beta chain described here comes from a study of blood T cell repertoires in COVID-19 (TCRdb year 2020). Context from the whole study: Collaborator samples came from the United States, Italy and Spain and covered acute and convalescent phases of COVID-19. The dataset comprised deeply sampled blood TCRbeta repertoires from subjects exposed to, actively infected with, or recovered from COVID-19. A de-identified subject ID, COVID-19 status, age in years and sex were almost always included in the sample metadata. HLA class I and class II types, where available, came from metadata supplied by the sample provider rather than from assay-based typing. The samples were drawn from two sources: the first 160 participants of the ongoing ImmuneRACE study, and fewer than 1,500 subjects contributed by 6 global collaborators. The material from the prospective study consisted of cDNA or gDNA derived from T cells, B-cell-depleted T cells, or PBMCs. The repertoires were released in a freely available public database meant as a resource for research on the immune response to SARS-CoV-2. The full study reports these points: Clinical and demographic metadata were provided uncurated, with the amount varying by source and participant.

TCRbeta CDR3 regions were amplified from genomic DNA by means of the immunoSEQ Assay, a bias-controlled multiplex PCR. The authors processed their data as follows. Within the assay, amplification of reference gene primers was used to estimate how many nucleated cells each sample contained. To quantify the absolute abundance of each unique TCRbeta CDR3 rearrangement, sequence reads were collapsed and filtered. For each sample, productive Simpson clonality was calculated by taking the square root of Simpson's diversity index across productive rearrangements. TCRdb holds this immuneACCESS table with in-frame rearrangements only. Some clones are missing; in checked studies, unresolved V genes explain under half, and the rest has no known cause. Clone size and the V and J calls come from that table; the DNA yielded D and trimming. The sample table shows 150,000 to 200,000 clones, and around nine tenths are seen once. Approximately 12% of the sample comes from the top ten.

Counted from cysteine to phenylalanine, this CDR3 has 16 amino acids. The only DNA kept is the CDR3, 48 bases in frame from the first base. The V end loses 5 bases and the J end loses 0 bases, and a stretch of 16 bases separates them. The germline V gene yields KGHSH for CDR1 and LQKENI for CDR2. To note about this clone: The target of this receptor is not known. It has no much larger one-base neighbor in the sample; base qualities were not kept.

One collaborating source in Seattle enrolled patients while the patients were actively infected and followed the patients over time throughout the course of disease. Each collaborating institution followed its own protocols to collect whole blood in K2EDTA tubes. Collaborator samples were shipped for TCRbeta analysis as frozen whole blood, isolated PBMCs, or DNA extracted from either sample type. The chain links TRBV18 with TRBJ1-2, and TRBD1 may be the D gene, going by 6 matching bases. Sequencing used peripheral blood. The receptor comes from a woman between 65 and 79 years old with COVID-19, enrolled during active disease. The CDR3 in this case is CASSSGGTPTNYGYTF. The nucleotide sequence is given as TGTGCCAGCTCATCCGGGGGGACACCCACTAACTATGGCTACACCTTC. The full variable domain, completed from the reference TRBV18 and TRBJ1-2 proteins outside the CDR3, reads NAGVMQNPRHLVRRRGQEARLRCSPMKGHSHVYWYRQLPEEGLKFMVYLQKENIIDESGMPKERFSAEFPKEGPSILRIQQVVRGDSAAYFCASSSGGTPTNYGYTFGSGTRLTVV.